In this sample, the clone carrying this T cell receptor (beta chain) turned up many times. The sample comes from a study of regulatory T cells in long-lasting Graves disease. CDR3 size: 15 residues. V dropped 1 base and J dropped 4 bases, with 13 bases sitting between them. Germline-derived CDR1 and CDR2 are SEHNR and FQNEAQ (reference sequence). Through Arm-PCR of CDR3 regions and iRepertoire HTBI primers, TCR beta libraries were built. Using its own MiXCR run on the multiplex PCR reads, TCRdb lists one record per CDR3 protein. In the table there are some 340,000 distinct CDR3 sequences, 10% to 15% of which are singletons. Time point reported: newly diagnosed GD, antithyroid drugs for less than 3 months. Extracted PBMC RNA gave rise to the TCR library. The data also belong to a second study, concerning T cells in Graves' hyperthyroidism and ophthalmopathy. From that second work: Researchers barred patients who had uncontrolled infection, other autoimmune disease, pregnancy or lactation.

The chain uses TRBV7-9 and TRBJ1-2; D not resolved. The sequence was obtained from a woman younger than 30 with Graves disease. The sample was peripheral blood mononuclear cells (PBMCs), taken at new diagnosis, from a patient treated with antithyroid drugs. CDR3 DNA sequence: TGTGCCAGCAGCTTAGAAGCGACTTCTGTCTATGGCTACACCTTC. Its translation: CASSLEATSVYGYTF. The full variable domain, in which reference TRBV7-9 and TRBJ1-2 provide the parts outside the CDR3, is DTGVSQNPRHKITKRGQNVTFRCDPISEHNRLYWYRQTLGQGPEFLTYFQNEAQLEKSRLLSDRFSAERPKGSFSTLEIQRTEQGDSAMYLCASSLEATSVYGYTFGSGTRLTVV.